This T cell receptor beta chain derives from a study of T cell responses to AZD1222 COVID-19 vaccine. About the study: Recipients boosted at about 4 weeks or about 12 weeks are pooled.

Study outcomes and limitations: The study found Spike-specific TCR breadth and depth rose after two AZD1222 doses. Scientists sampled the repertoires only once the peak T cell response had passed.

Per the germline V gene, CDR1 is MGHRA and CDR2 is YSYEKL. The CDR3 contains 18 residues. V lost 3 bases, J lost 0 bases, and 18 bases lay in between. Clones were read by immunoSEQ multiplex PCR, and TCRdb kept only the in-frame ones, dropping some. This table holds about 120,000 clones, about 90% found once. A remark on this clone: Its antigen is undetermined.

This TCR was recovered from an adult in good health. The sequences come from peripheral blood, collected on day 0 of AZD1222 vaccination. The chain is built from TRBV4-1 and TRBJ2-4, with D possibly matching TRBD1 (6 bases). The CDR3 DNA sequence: TGCGCCAGCAGCCACCCCCAGGGGCAGGGGCTAGCCAAAAACATTCAGTACTTC. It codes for CASSHPQGQGLAKNIQYF.